Listed here are 9 T cell receptor beta chains from one sample, sequenced in a study of blood T cell repertoires in COVID-19. Using immunoSEQ multiplex PCR, the repertoire was profiled, and TCRdb retains in-frame clones only, with some absent. The repertoire includes approximately 200,000 clones, 94% of them detected once, and roughly 0.7% sits in the top ten. The sample comprised peripheral blood. The source is a man aged 25-45 years with COVID-19, enrolled during active disease.

V and J are TRBV6-1 and TRBJ2-1; maybe TRBD1 (5 bases). Trimming left V 1 base short and J 6 bases short, with 10 bases between. The germline V gene has CDR1 MNHNS and CDR2 SASEGT. CDR3 size: 14 residues. The CDR3 DNA sequence: TGTGCCAGCAGTGAAGGGCAGGGTGTCAATGAGCAGTTCTTC. Its protein product is CASSEGQGVNEQFF.

V usage is TRBV7-9 and J usage is TRBJ2-3; 11 positions agree with TRBD2. The germline gives CDR1 SEHNR, CDR2 FQNEAQ (reference sequence). After removal of 3 bases from V and 5 bases from J, the junction contained 4 bases not matched to a gene. The CDR3 runs 15 residues. The CDR3 nucleotides read TGTGCCAGCAGCTTCCTAGCGGGGGGTGGAGATACGCAGTATTTT. It is translated as CASSFLAGGGDTQYF.

The V call is TRBV5-1, the J call TRBJ1-2, with D uncertain. Germline V gene lookup returns CDR1 SGHRS and CDR2 YFSETQ. V lost 0 bases and J lost 0, with 9 bases in between. There are 15 residues in the CDR3. CDR3 nucleotide sequence: TGCGCCAGCAGCTTGGACATCCGTGCTAACTATGGCTACACCTTC. Encoded protein: CASSLDIRANYGYTF. The variable domain in full, completed from reference TRBV5-1 and TRBJ1-2, reads KAGVTQTPRYLIKTRGQQVTLSCSPISGHRSVSWYQQTPGQGLQFLFEYFSETQRNKGNFPGRFSGRQFSNSRSEMNVSTLELGDSALYLCASSLDIRANYGYTFGSGTRLTVV.

The rearrangement links TRBV21-1 to TRBJ2-3; TRBD1, the D gene given by the table, was not confirmed from the DNA. TRBV21-1 is shown as a pseudogene. The CDR3 is made up of 15 amino acids. This CDR3 is CASSKEGVDPDTQYF. As DNA, the CDR3 is TGTGCCAGCAGCAAAGAGGGGGTTGACCCAGATACGCAGTATTTT.

V gene TRBV7-9 combines with J gene TRBJ2-5, with TRBD2 identical over 9 bases. The germline CDR1 and CDR2 sequences are SEHNR and FQNEAQ (reference sequence). Trimming at V came to 8 bases and at J to 1 base, leaving 5 bases not matched to a gene. The CDR3 extends over 14 amino acids. CDR3 in amino acids: CASEWRGGQETQYF. The CDR3 nucleotides are TGTGCCAGCGAATGGCGGGGGGGCCAAGAGACCCAGTACTTC.

The chain uses TRBV11-2 and TRBJ1-2; 9 bases align to TRBD1. The V gene end was trimmed by 4 bases and the J gene end by 4 bases; junction bases not matched to a gene: 7. The CDR3 extends over 15 amino acids. The germline gives CDR1 SGHAT, CDR2 FQNNGV. The CDR3 spells CASSSGQGNPYGYTF. The CDR3 DNA reads as TGTGCCAGCAGCTCGGGACAGGGAAATCCCTATGGCTACACCTTC.

CDR3 amino acids: CASKTRLAADTQYF. The CDR3 nucleotides read TGTGCCAGCAAAACAAGACTAGCTGCCGATACGCAGTATTTT. The chain employs TRBV2 and TRBJ2-3, with 7 bases matching TRBD2. The CDR3 extends over 14 amino acids. V was pared by 7 bases and J by 6 bases, with 10 bases of the junction left unmatched. CDR1 and CDR2 (germline): SNHLY, FYNNEI.

The V gene is TRBV6-5, the J gene TRBJ2-2, with D uncertain. Germline assignment: CDR1 MNHEY and CDR2 SVGAGI. V gave up 2 bases and J gave up 5 bases, with 12 bases separating them. The length of the CDR3 is 15 residues. CDR3 region: CASSYRTLGTGELFF. The DNA for the CDR3 is TGTGCCAGCAGTTACCGAACCCTCGGGACCGGGGAGCTGTTTTTT.

The J gene is TRBJ2-1, the V gene TRBV3-1 (or the pseudogene TRBV3-2); the match to TRBD2 covers 7 bases. The CDR3 loop spans 14 amino acids. Germline V gene lookup returns CDR1 LGHDT and CDR2 YNNKEL (reference sequence). The ends lost 4 bases at V and 6 bases at J; junction bases unmatched: 6. DNA of the CDR3: TGTGCCAGCAGCCGGGGAGCGGGGCGCAATGAGCAGTTCTTC. This gives the protein CASSRGAGRNEQFF.